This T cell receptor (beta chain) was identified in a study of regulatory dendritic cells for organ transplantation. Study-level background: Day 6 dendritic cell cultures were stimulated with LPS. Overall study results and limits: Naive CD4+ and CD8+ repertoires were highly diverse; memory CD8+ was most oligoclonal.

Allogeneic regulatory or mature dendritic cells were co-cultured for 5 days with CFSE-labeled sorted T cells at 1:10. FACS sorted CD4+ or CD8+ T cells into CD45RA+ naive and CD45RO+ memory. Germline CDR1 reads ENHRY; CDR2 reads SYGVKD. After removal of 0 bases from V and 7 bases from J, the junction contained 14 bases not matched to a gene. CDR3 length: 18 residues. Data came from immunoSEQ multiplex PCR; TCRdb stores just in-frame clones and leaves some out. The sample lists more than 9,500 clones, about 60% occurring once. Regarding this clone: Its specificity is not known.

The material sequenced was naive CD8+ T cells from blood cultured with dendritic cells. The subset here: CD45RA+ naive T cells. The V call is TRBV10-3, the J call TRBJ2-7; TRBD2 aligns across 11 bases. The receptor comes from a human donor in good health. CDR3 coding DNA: TGTGCCATCAGTGAGTCGAGAACTAGCGGGGGTGTTCTACGAGAGCAGTACTTC. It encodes CAISESRTSGGVLREQYF.